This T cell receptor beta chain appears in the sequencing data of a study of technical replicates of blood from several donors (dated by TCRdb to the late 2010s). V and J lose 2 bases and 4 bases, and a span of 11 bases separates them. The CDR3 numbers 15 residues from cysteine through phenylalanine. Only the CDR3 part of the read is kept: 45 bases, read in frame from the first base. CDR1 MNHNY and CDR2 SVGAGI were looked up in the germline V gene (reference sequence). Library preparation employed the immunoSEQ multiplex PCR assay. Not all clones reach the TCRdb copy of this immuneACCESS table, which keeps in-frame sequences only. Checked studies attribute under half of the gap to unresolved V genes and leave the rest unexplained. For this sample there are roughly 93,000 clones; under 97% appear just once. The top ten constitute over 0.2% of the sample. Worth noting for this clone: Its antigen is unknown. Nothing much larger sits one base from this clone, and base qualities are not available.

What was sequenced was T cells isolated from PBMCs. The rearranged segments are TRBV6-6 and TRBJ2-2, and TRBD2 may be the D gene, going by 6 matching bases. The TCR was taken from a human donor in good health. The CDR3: CASSYGLGGTGELFF. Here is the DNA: TGTGCCAGCAGTTACGGCCTGGGGGGCACCGGGGAGCTGTTTTTT.